Sequencing of this TCR beta chain was carried out in a study of Graves' ophthalmopathy and Graves' hyperthyroidism (dated 2018 in TCRdb). About the full investigation: Peripheral blood samples were taken at the time of initial diagnosis, before any treatment was given. The study used TCR beta repertoire signatures to distinguish Graves' ophthalmopathy from Graves' hyperthyroidism and to predict progression to ophthalmopathy. In total, under 150 blood samples were TCR-sequenced: under 45 ophthalmopathy, about 75 hyperthyroidism and about 17 hyperthyroidism-to-ophthalmopathy patients. To explore V-J signatures that separate ophthalmopathy from hyperthyroidism, a discovery set of about 96 patients was enrolled, consisting of 43 with ophthalmopathy and around 57 with stable hyperthyroidism. For independent validation, a separate cohort was made up of 18 hyperthyroidism patients plus 17 patients who later progressed from hyperthyroidism to ophthalmopathy. In five to seven hyperthyroidism patients, T-cell repertoires of thyroid tissue and blood were compared. Following sampling, methimazole starting at 30 mg daily was administered to hyperthyroidism patients, and high-dose intravenous methylprednisolone was administered to ophthalmopathy patients. The roughly 100 discovery patients were randomly split 7:3 into training and test sets. What the research found in general, with its limitations: Sample size was not predetermined statistically, and investigators were not blinded to group allocation. In validation, the model predicted ophthalmopathy progression with more than 55% sensitivity and approximately 78% specificity; some 13 predicted patients were CT-confirmed with GO in a median of approximately six months. Most expanded thyroid clonotypes with frequency above 0.001 were also detected in blood, suggesting blood repertoires may reflect the thyroid immune response. In cross-validation, the 13-signature model distinguished ophthalmopathy from stable hyperthyroidism with just over 85% sensitivity and around 83% specificity, while in the test set the corresponding values were approximately 80% and 75%.

This clonotype was recorded at least ten times. Its specific antigen is unknown. No quality values exist for individual bases; no much larger clone is one base distant. TCR beta CDR3 regions were amplified from RNA transcripts for repertoire sequencing. The first round of RT-PCR was done with HTBI primers and the Qiagen OneStep RT-PCR kit, and was followed by a second round of multiplex PCR, then size selection and purification. Libraries were sequenced paired-end with 100 bp reads on an Illumina HiSeq2000. Turning to the authors' computational methods: Reads were processed with SOAPnuke, discarding reads with adapters, uncalled bases, mean Phred below 15, or no exact constant-primer or identifier match. High-quality paired reads were merged with COPE v1.2.5. Clonotypes were defined as unique nucleotide sequences and were aligned to IMGT TRB V, D and J references using MiTCR v1.1. The analysis was limited to V-J combinations with a frequency above 0.0001, which together covered over 99% of the repertoires. For each V-J combination, a TCR clonal expansion and chaos score was defined as the ratio of F50 clonal expansion to chaos observed in the TCRdist matrix. Welch's t-statistics and random forest were used to narrow the features down to about a dozen V-J combinations, which were then fed into a naive Bayes classifier. The similarity between thyroid and blood repertoires was quantified using the Morisita-Horn index. TCRdb reran the public reads through fastp at Q25 and MiXCR, keeping productive beta chains. Each CDR3 protein appears once, grouped with its most common genes and DNA. The V and J calls were determined by TCRdb, not by the authors. The sample table shows 450,000 or so distinct CDR3 sequences, and around an eighth are seen once. In total, the top ten clones hold 9.5% to 10% of the sample.

Taken from the germline V gene, the CDR1 and CDR2 loops are SGHNT and YENEEA. From the cysteine through the phenylalanine, the CDR3 covers 16 amino acids. Solely the CDR3 DNA is kept, with 48 bases framed from the first base. The germline V and J ends show losses of 6 bases and 6 bases respectively, and no gene match explains 16 bases of the junction. Patients with ophthalmopathy had moderately to severely active disease, with a Clinical Activity Score of 3 or more, a NOSPECS grade of 4 or more, and a disease duration of less than 3 months. Patients were excluded if they had other autoimmune diseases, uncontrolled infections, pregnancy or lactation. Clinical symptoms, serum thyroxine, TRAb, thyroid ultrasound and orbital computed tomography formed the basis of the diagnosis. Ficoll-Paque density gradient centrifugation was used to isolate PBMCs from approximately 11 ml of fresh peripheral blood. Total RNA was extracted with Trizol reagent and quality-checked on an Agilent 2100 Bioanalyzer.

This TCR derives from a woman younger than 45 with Graves' ophthalmopathy. Donor details come from another sample of the same person, matched by shared clones. This receptor chain uses TRBV11-3 and TRBJ2-7, and 8 junctional nucleotides match TRBD1. The source material was blood. The CDR3 protein sequence reads: CASSPRRTGRLGEQYF. The base sequence is TGTGCCAGCAGTCCTCGCCGGACAGGGCGTTTGGGCGAGCAGTACTTC.